This T cell receptor (beta chain) was captured in a study of blood T cell repertoires in COVID-19. Study-wide context: The samples span acute and convalescent COVID-19 from the United States, Italy and Spain.

Authors' analysis steps: Estimated nucleated cell counts came from reference gene primer amplification. Here immunoSEQ multiplex PCR was the method, and the copy in TCRdb shows in-frame clones only, minus some. The V and J calls and the clone size are those of that table, but D and trimming were determined from the DNA. In the table there are about 250,000 clones, approximately 85% of which are singletons. CDR1 is LNHDA and CDR2 is SQIVND in the germline V gene (reference sequence). CDR3 length: 12 amino acids. The V end lost 5 bases, the J end lost 1 base, and 5 bases lay between the germline ends. Individuals aged roughly 18 to 95 years were recruited from 24 US areas. Participants' own reports of clinical history determined their cohort assignment.

The rearrangement links TRBV19 to TRBJ1-1; D ambiguous. The receptor comes from a woman in her 50s with acute COVID-19. What was sequenced was PBMCs or T cells enriched from blood (not recorded which). The CDR3 DNA reads TGTGCCAGTAGTGAGGGGAACACTGAAGCTTTCTTT. Translation gives CASSEGNTEAFF.